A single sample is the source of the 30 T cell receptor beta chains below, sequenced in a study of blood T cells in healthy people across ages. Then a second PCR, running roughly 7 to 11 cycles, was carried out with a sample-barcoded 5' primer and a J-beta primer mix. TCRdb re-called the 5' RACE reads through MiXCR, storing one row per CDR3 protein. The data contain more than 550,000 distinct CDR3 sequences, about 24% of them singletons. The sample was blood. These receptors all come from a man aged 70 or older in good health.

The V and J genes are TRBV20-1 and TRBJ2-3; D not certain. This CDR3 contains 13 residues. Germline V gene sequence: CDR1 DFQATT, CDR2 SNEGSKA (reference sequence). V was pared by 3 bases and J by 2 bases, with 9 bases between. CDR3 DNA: TGCAGTGCTAGTCTCGGAAACACAGATACGCAGTATTTT. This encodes CSASLGNTDTQYF.

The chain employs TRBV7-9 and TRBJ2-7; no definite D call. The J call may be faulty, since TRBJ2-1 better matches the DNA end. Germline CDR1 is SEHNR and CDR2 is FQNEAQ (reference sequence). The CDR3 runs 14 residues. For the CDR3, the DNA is TGTGCCAGCAGCCCCTTTCGGGCGGTCAATGAGCAGTTCTTC. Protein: CASSPFRAVNEQFF.

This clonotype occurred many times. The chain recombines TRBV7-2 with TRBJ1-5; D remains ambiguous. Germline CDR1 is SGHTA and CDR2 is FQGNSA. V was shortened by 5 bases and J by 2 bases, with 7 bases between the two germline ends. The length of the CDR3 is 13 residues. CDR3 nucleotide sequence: TGTGCCAGCAGCGAAGGAGGCAATCAGCCCCAGCATTTT. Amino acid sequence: CASSEGGNQPQHF. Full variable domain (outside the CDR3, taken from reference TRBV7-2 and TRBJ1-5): GAGVSQSPSNKVTEKGKDVELRCDPISGHTALYWYRQSLGQGLEFLIYFQGNSAPDKSGLPSDRFSAERTGGSVSTLTIQRTQQEDSAVYLCASSEGGNQPQHFGDGTRLSIL.

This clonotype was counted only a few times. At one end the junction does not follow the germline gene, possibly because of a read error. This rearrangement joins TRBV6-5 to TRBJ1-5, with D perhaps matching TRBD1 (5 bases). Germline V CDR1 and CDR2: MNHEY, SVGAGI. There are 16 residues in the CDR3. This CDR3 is CASSDSGSYGNQPQHF. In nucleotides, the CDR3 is TGTGCCAGCAGTGACTCAGGGTCATATGGCAATCAGCCCCAGCATTTT.

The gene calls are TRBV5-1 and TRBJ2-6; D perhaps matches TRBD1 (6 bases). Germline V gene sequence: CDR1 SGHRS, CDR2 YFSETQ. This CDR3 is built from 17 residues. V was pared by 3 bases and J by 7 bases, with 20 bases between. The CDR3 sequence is CASSSTRGSGGANVLTF. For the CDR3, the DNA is TGCGCCAGCAGCTCGACCAGGGGTAGTGGCGGAGCCAACGTCCTGACTTTC.

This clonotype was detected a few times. This CDR3 reads CASSISIKGNSPLHF. The CDR3 nucleotides read TGTGCCAGTAGTATTTCGATAAAGGGAAACTCACCCCTCCACTTT. The chain recombines TRBV19 with TRBJ1-6; D unresolved. The germline V and J ends were trimmed by 3 bases and 10 bases, with 16 bases remaining between them. Germline V gene lookup returns CDR1 LNHDA and CDR2 SQIVND (reference sequence). This CDR3 comprises 15 residues. The whole variable domain, remainder taken from reference TRBV19 and TRBJ1-6, is DGGITQSPKYLFRKEGQNVTLSCEQNLNHDAMYWYRQDPGQGLRLIYYSQIVNDFQKGDIAEGYSVSREKKESFPLTVTSAQKNPTAFYLCASSISIKGNSPLHFGNGTRLTVT.

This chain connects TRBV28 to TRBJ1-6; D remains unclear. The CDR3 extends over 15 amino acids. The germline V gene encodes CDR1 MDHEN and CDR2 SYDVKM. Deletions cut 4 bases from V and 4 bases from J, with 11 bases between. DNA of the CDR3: TGTGCCAGCAGTTCAAGGCGCCGATATAATTCACCCCTCCACTTT. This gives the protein CASSSRRRYNSPLHF.

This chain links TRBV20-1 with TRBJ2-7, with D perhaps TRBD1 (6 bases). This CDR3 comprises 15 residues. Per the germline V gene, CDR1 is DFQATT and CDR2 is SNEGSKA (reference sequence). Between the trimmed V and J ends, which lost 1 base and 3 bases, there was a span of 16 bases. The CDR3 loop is CSARGLKTGHYEQYF. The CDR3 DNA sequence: TGCAGTGCTAGAGGCCTAAAAACGGGACACTACGAGCAGTACTTC.

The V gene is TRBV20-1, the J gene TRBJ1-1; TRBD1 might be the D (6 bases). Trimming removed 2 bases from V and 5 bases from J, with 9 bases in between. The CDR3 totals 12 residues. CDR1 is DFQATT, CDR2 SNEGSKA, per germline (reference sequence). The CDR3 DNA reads TGCAGTGCTAGATGGCAGGGGACTGAAGCTTTCTTT. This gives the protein CSARWQGTEAFF.

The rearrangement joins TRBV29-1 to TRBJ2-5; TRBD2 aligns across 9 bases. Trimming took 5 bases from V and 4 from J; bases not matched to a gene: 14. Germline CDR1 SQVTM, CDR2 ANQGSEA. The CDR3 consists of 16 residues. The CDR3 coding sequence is TGCAGCGTTCGGCAAGGGCGGGAGGGCCTAGGAGAGACCCAGTACTTC. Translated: CSVRQGREGLGETQYF.

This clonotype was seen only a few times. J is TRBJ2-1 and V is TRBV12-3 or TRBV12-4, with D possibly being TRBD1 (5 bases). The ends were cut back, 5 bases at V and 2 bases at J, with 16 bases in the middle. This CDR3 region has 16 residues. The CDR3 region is CASSPPGYLPYNEQFF. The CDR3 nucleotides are TGTGCCAGCAGTCCCCCAGGGTACTTACCCTACAATGAGCAGTTCTTC.

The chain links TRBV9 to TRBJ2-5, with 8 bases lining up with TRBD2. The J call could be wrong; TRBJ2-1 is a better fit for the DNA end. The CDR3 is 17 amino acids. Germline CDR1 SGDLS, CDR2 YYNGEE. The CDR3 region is CASSVVPSGGTGNEQFF. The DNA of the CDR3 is TGTGCCAGCAGCGTAGTACCCAGCGGGGGCACAGGCAATGAGCAGTTCTTC.

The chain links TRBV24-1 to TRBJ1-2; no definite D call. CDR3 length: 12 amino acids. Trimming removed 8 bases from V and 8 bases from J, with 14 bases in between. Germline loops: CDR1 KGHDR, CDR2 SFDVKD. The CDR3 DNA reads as TGTGCCACCAATGACGGGGTGGAGGGCTACACCTTC. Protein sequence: CATNDGVEGYTF.

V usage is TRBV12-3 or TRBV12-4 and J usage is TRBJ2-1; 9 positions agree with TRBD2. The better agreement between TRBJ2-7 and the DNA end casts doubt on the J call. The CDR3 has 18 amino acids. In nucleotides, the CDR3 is TGTGCCAGCAGTTTAGTTGATAGCGGGAGAGCGAGCTCCTACGAGCAGTACGTC. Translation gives CASSLVDSGRASSYEQYV.

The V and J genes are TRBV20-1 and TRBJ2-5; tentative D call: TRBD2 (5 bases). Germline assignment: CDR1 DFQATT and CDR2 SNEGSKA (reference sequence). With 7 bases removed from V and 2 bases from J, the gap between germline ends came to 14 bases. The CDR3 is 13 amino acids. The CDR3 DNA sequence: TGCAGTGGCGGGTTTAACGCGCAAGAGACCCAGTACTTC. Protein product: CSGGFNAQETQYF.

The CDR3 DNA reads as TGCAGCGTCCGAAGGGAAATCGGGGAGCTGTTTTTT. Encoded protein: CSVRREIGELFF. The chain combines TRBV29-1 with TRBJ2-2; D not certain. CDR3 length: 12 amino acids. V lost 6 bases and J lost 7, with 12 bases in between. Germline CDR1 and CDR2: SQVTM and ANQGSEA.

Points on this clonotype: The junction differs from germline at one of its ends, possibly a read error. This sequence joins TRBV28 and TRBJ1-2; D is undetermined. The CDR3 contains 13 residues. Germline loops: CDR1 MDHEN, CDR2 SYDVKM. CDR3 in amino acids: CARSLLSVYGYTF. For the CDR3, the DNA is TGTGCCAGAAGTTTATTGTCAGTCTATGGCTACACCTTC.

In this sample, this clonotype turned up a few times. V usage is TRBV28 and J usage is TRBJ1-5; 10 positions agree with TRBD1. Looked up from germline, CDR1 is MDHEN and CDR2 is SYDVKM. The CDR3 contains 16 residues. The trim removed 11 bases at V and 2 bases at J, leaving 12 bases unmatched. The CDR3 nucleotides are TGTGCCCACATGGCAGGGACAGGGGTTCGCAATCAGCCCCAGCATTTT. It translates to CAHMAGTGVRNQPQHF.

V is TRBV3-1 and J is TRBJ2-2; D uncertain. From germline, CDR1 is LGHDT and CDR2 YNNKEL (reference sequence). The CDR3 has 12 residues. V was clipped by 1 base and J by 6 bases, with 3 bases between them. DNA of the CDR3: TGTGCCAGCAGCCAAGCGTCCGGGGAGCTGTTTTTT. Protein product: CASSQASGELFF.

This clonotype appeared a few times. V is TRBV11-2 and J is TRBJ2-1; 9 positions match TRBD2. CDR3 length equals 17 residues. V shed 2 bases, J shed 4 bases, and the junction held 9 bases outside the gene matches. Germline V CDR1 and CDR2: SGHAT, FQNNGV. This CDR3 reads CASSLRPSSGTYNEQFF. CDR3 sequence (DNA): TGTGCCAGCAGCTTACGACCCTCTAGCGGGACTTACAATGAGCAGTTCTTC.

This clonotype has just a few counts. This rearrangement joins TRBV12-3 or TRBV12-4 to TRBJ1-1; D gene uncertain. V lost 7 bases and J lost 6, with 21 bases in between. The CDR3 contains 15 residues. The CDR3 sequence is CASTPSLGRQPEAFF. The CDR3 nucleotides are TGTGCCAGCACCCCCTCCCTGGGCAGACAACCTGAAGCTTTCTTT.

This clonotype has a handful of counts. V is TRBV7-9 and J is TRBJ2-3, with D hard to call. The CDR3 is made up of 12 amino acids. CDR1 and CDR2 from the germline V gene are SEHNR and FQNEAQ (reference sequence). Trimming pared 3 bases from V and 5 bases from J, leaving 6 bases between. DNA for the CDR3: TGTGCCAGCAGCTTTTCTGAAGATACGCAGTATTTT. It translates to CASSFSEDTQYF.

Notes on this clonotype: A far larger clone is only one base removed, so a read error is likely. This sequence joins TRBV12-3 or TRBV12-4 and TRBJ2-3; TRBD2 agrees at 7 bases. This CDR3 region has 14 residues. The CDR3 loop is CASSFGGSTHTQYF. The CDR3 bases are TGTGCCAGCAGTTTCGGGGGGAGCACACATACGCAGTATTTT.

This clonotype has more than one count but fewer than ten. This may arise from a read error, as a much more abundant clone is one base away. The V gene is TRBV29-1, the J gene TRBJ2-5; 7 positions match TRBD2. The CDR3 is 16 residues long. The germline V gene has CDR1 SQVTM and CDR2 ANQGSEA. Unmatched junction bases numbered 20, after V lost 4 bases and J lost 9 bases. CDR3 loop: CSVVSGAKMSHVPQYF. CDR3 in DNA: TGCAGCGTTGTAAGCGGGGCTAAGATGAGCCATGTTCCCCAGTACTTC.

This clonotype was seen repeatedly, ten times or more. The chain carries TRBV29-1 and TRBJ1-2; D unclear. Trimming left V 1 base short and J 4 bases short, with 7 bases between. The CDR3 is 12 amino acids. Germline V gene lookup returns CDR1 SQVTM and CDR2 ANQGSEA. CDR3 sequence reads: CSVEGQSYGYTF. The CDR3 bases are TGCAGCGTTGAAGGGCAGAGCTATGGCTACACCTTC. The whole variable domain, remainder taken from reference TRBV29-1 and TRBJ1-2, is SAVISQKPSRDICQRGTSLTIQCQVDSQVTMMFWYRQQPGQSLTLIATANQGSEATYESGFVIDKFPISRPNLTFSTLTVSNMSPEDSSIYLCSVEGQSYGYTFGSGTRLTVV.

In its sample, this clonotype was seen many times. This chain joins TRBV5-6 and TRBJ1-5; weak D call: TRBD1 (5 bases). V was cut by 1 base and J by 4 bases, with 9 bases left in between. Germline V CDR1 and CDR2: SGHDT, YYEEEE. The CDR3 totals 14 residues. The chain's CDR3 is CASSLRQSNQPQHF. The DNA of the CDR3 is TGTGCCAGCAGCTTGCGACAGAGTAATCAGCCCCAGCATTTT. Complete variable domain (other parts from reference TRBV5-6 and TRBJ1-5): DAGVTQSPTHLIKTRGQQVTLRCSPKSGHDTVSWYQQALGQGPQFIFQYYEEEERQRGNFPDRFSGHQFPNYSSELNVNALLLGDSALYLCASSLRQSNQPQHFGDGTRLSIL.

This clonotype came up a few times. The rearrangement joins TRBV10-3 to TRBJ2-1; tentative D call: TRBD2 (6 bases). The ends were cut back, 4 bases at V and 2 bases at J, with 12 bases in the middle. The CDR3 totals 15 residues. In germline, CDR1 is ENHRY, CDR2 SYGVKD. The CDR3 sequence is CAISAGGDAYNEQFF. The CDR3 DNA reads TGTGCCATCAGTGCGGGCGGGGACGCCTACAATGAGCAGTTCTTC.

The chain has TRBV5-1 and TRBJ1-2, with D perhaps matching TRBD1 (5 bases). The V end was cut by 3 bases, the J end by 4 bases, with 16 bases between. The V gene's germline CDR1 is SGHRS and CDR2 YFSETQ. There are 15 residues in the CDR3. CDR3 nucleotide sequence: TGCGCCAGCAGCTCCGCCGTGATGGGGGTCTATGGCTACACCTTC. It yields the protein CASSSAVMGVYGYTF.

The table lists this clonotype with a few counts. The CDR3 DNA sequence: TGCAGTGCCCTGGGAGGTGGGGAGAACACTGAAGCTTTCTTT. Residues: CSALGGGENTEAFF. V usage is TRBV20-1 and J usage is TRBJ1-1; D is ambiguous. Trimming took 6 bases from V and 1 from J, leaving 15 bases between them. CDR1 is DFQATT and CDR2 is SNEGSKA in the germline V gene (reference sequence). The CDR3 spans 14 residues.

The CDR3 loop is CASSAGGFGYTF. For the CDR3, the DNA is TGTGCCAGCAGTGCGGGGGGTTTTGGCTACACCTTC. The rearrangement joins TRBV2 to TRBJ1-2; TRBD1 might be the D (5 bases). Trimming cost V 4 bases and J 7 bases, with 10 bases left between them. The germline CDR1 and CDR2 sequences are SNHLY and FYNNEI. The CDR3 length is 12 residues.